The rows below give T cell receptor beta chains drawn from one sample of a study of cytomegalovirus exposure and HLA in healthy donors. TCRdb's table, derived via immunoSEQ multiplex PCR, lists solely in-frame clones and lacks some. In the table there are almost 200,000 clones, roughly 81% of which are singletons. The source material was PBMCs. These receptors originate from a woman in her 30s in good health and CMV-seronegative. CDR3s include the opening cysteine and the closing phenylalanine or tryptophan. D genes are given only for firm matches. For some rows the clone size is stated as once, few or many, or as a class when expanded; others skip it.

clone_size j_call cdr3_length v_call d_call cdr3_nt cdr3_aa
- TRBJ1-1 15 TRBV7-9 TRBD1 TGTGCCAGCAGCCTAAGACAGGGTGGAAACACTGAAGCTTTCTTT CASSLRQGGNTEAFF
- TRBJ2-1 14 TRBV5-1 - TGCGCCAGCAGCTCCTATCTTACAGGGAGTGAGCAGTTCTTC CASSSYLTGSEQFF
- TRBJ1-1 14 TRBV10-3 - TGTGCCATCAGTTCACAGGGATTGAACACTGAAGCTTTCTTT CAISSQGLNTEAFF
- TRBJ1-2 14 TRBV28 - TGTGCCAGCAGTTTACCCAGGACAGCCTATGGCTACACCTTC CASSLPRTAYGYTF
- TRBJ2-1 14 TRBV19 TRBD1 TGTGCCAGTAGTCCCCGACAGGGTAGAAATGAGCAGTTCTTC CASSPRQGRNEQFF
- TRBJ2-7 20 TRBV5-1 - TGCGCCAGCAGCCAATCATTCCGGTCTAAGACAAGGGGGTTTCCGTACGAGCAGTACTTC CASSQSFRSKTRGFPYEQYF
- TRBJ1-5 17 TRBV28 - TGTGCCAGCAGTCCCCCTCTTGGAGGGGAACCAAATCAGCCCCAGCATTTT CASSPPLGGEPNQPQHF
- TRBJ2-5 13 TRBV30 TRBD2 TGTGCCTGGGAGGCGGGGGGCAAAGAGACCCAGTACTTC CAWEAGGKETQYF
- TRBJ2-6 15 TRBV29-1 TRBD1 TGCAGCGTTGTTCAGGGGGCGCTTGGGGCCAACGTCCTGACTTTC CSVVQGALGANVLTF
- TRBJ1-4 14 TRBV7-9 - TGTGCCAGCACCCGACGGGGGGCAGGAGAAAAACTGTTTTTT CASTRRGAGEKLFF
once TRBJ1-5 17 TRBV6-1 TRBD1 TGTGCCAGCAGTGAAGCGGGACAGGGGTTGCGGGGTCAGCCCCAGCATTTT CASSEAGQGLRGQPQHF
- TRBJ2-7 21 TRBV5-1 TRBD2 TGCGCCAGCAGCACCAGGGGTCCTCGTATTTGGCGGGAGGACGGGGCCTACGAGCAGTACTTC CASSTRGPRIWREDGAYEQYF
- TRBJ1-4 14 TRBV10-2 TRBD1 TGCGCCAGCTCAGGGAAGGGGGCGCGGTTAAAACTGTTTTTT CASSGKGARLKLFF
- TRBJ2-3 16 TRBV6-6 TRBD2 TGTGCCAGCAGTAAAAAGGACTACGGGGGGGGAGATACGCAGTATTTT CASSKKDYGGGDTQYF
- TRBJ1-5 13 TRBV19 - TGTGCCAGTAGTGACCAGGCTGGTCAGCCCCAGCATTTT CASSDQAGQPQHF
few TRBJ2-1 12 TRBV2 - TGTGCCCGGCAACAGGAGAACAATGAGCAGTTCTTC CARQQENNEQFF
- TRBJ1-2 14 TRBV6-5 TRBD1 TGTGCCAGCAGTTACTCGACAGGGCAGAAAGGTTACACCTTC CASSYSTGQKGYTF
- TRBJ2-1 15 TRBV7-2 TRBD2 TGTGCCAGCAGGCGTACCGGGACTAGACAGAATGAGCAGTTCTTC CASRRTGTRQNEQFF
- TRBJ1-3 15 TRBV7-9 - TGTGCCAGCAGCCCAAGACAGTTACCTGGAAACACCATATATTTT CASSPRQLPGNTIYF
few TRBJ2-7 15 TRBV7-6 TRBD1 TGTGCCAGCAGCTTCGACAGGGTCGGGACGAATGCGCAGTACTTC CASSFDRVGTNAQYF
- TRBJ2-1 13 TRBV19 - TGTGCCAGTAGTATAATACCCGGGAATGAGCAGTTCTTC CASSIIPGNEQFF
once TRBJ2-7 15 TRBV18 - TGTGCCAGCTCACCTATGGAGTTTAACTCCTACGAGCAGTACTTC CASSPMEFNSYEQYF
- TRBJ1-5 13 TRBV19 - TGTGCCAGTACAGGAATCAGAAATCAGCCCCAGCATTTT CASTGIRNQPQHF
- TRBJ2-3 18 TRBV27 - TGTGCCAGCAGTTGGACCCACGGGAGCGCCATCAGCACAGATACGCAGTATTTT CASSWTHGSAISTDTQYF
once TRBJ1-6 14 TRBV5-1 - TGCGCCAGCGCTTTTGGAGGGGACGGTTCACCCCTCCACTTT CASAFGGDGSPLHF
- TRBJ1-2 12 TRBV29-1 TRBD1 TGCAGCGTTGAGGTGTCAGGGGGTGGCTACACCTTC CSVEVSGGGYTF
- TRBJ1-2 19 TRBV9 TRBD1 TGTGCCAGCAGCGTAATAGATGGGACAGGGGGCTTGGCTAACTATGGCTACACCTTC CASSVIDGTGGLANYGYTF
- TRBJ2-2 17 TRBV5-4 - TGTGCCAGCAGCTTGGAGGGAGGATGGGTCGGGGCCGGGGAGCTGTTTTTT CASSLEGGWVGAGELFF
- TRBJ1-3 12 TRBV2 TRBD1 TGTGCCAGCAGTGGGGACAGGGTCTCCATATATTTT CASSGDRVSIYF
- TRBJ2-2 15 TRBV19 TRBD2 TGTGCCAGCACCTCGGGAGGGGCCGACACCGGGGAGCTGTTTTTT CASTSGGADTGELFF
- TRBJ2-3 13 TRBV9 - TGTGCCAGCAGCGTACAGGGGCAAGATACGCAGTATTTT CASSVQGQDTQYF
- TRBJ2-7 13 TRBV5-5 - TGTGCCAGCAGCCCTGTACTAGACTACGAGCAGTACTTC CASSPVLDYEQYF